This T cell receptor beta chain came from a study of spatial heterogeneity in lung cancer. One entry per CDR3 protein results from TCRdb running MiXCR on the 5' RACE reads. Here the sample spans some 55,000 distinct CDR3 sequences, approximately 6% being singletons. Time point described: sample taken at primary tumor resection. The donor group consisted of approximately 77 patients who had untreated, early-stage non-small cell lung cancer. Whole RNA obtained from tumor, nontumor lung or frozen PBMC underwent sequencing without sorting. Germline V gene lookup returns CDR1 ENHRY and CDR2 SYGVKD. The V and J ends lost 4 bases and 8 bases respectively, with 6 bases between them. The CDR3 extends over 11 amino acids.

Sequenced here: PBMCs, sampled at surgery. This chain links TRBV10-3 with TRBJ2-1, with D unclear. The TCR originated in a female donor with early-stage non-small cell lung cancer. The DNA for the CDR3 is TGTGCCATCAGTGCAATGCATGAGCAGTTCTTC. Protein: CAISAMHEQFF.